Following are 22 T cell receptor beta chains from one sample sequenced in a study of cytomegalovirus exposure and HLA in healthy donors. The PCR contained 60 Vbeta and 13 Jbeta primers. Data came from immunoSEQ multiplex PCR; TCRdb stores just in-frame clones and leaves some out. This table has under 200,000 clones, approximately 70% appearing once. The sample consisted of PBMCs. Source of these receptors: a woman aged 25 to 39 in good health and CMV-seronegative.

CDR3 DNA: TGTGCCAGCAGTTGGGGACAGGGTTGGGAATACGAGCAGTACTTC. Translated, it gives CASSWGQGWEYEQYF. The chain carries TRBV27 and TRBJ2-7, with 9 bases fitting TRBD1. The CDR3 runs to 15 residues. J was trimmed by 4 bases and V by 4 bases; bases with no gene match: 8. Germline CDR1 and CDR2: MNHEY and SMNVEV (reference sequence).

The chain uses TRBV14 and TRBJ2-1, with D unresolved. V was shortened by 5 bases and J by 0 bases, with 11 bases between the two germline ends. In germline, CDR1 is SGHDN, CDR2 FVKESK. CDR3 length: 15 residues. CDR3 sequence (DNA): TGTGCCAGCAGCTTTCAGACTCGCTCCTACAATGAGCAGTTCTTC. Translating gives CASSFQTRSYNEQFF.

The chain employs TRBV27 and TRBJ2-1, with 11 bases fitting TRBD2. Germline lookup yields CDR1 MNHEY and CDR2 SMNVEV (reference sequence). This CDR3 has 17 residues. V shed 4 bases and J 4 bases; nucleotides not matched to a gene: 9. The chain's CDR3 is CASSSRLAGTHYNEQFF. The CDR3 coding sequence is TGTGCCAGCAGTTCCCGACTAGCGGGAACACATTACAATGAGCAGTTCTTC.

The rearrangement uses TRBV27 and TRBJ2-3; 7 positions match TRBD1. The CDR3 consists of 16 residues. The V gene end was trimmed by 6 bases and the J gene end by 5 bases; junction bases not matched to a gene: 14. Per the germline V gene, CDR1 is MNHEY and CDR2 is SMNVEV (reference sequence). This CDR3 is CASRTRQGNFLDTQYF. The CDR3 nucleotides are TGTGCCAGCAGGACCCGACAGGGAAATTTCTTAGATACGCAGTATTTT.

J is TRBJ2-7 and V is TRBV19, with 7 bases matching TRBD2. The trim removed 2 bases at V and 5 bases at J, leaving 6 bases unmatched. The CDR3 covers 14 residues. Per the germline V gene, CDR1 is LNHDA and CDR2 is SQIVND (reference sequence). CDR3 protein: CASSIRLAADEQYF. For the CDR3, the DNA is TGTGCCAGTAGTATACGGCTAGCGGCCGACGAGCAGTACTTC.

This chain joins TRBV10-1 and TRBJ2-2; TRBD2 agrees at 9 bases. The CDR3 contains 14 residues. Per the germline V gene, CDR1 is WNHNN and CDR2 is SYGVQD (reference sequence). The V and J ends lost 5 bases and 6 bases, in that order; junction bases with no gene match: 4. The CDR3 loop reads CASSPGLAPGELFF. CDR3 coding DNA: TGCGCCAGCAGTCCTGGACTAGCGCCCGGGGAGCTGTTTTTT.

The J gene is TRBJ2-2, the V gene TRBV6-6; D is possibly TRBD1 (6 bases). There are 14 residues in the CDR3. The V end was cut by 7 bases, the J end by 5 bases, with 14 bases between. Germline V CDR1 and CDR2: MNHNY, SVGAGI (reference sequence). The CDR3 nucleotides are TGTGCCAGCAATCCGTTGAGGGGGACCGGGGAGCTGTTTTTT. It codes for CASNPLRGTGELFF.

The chain is built from TRBV29-1 and TRBJ1-1; 8 bases align to TRBD1. This CDR3 has 13 amino acids. The junction had 6 bases not matched to a gene; V was cut back by 2 bases and J by 7 bases. Germline CDR1 and CDR2: SQVTM and ANQGSEA. This CDR3 is CSVEQGARGEAFF. The CDR3 DNA reads TGCAGCGTTGAACAGGGGGCGCGAGGTGAAGCTTTCTTT.

The rearrangement joins TRBV30 to TRBJ2-7; D is perhaps TRBD1 (6 bases). V lost 3 bases, J lost 4 bases, and 22 bases lay in between. Germline V gives CDR1 GTSNPN, CDR2 SVGIG (reference sequence). The CDR3 length is 16 residues. The CDR3 DNA reads as TGTGCCTGGAGCCCCCTGATTCTCAGGGGAGCATACGAGCAGTACTTC. It translates to CAWSPLILRGAYEQYF.

The CDR3 nucleotides read TGTGCCAGTAGAACAGGGGGCGAGTCGGATACGCAGTATTTT. Amino acid sequence: CASRTGGESDTQYF. The genes are TRBV19 and TRBJ2-3, with TRBD1 identical over 9 bases. Germline lookup yields CDR1 LNHDA and CDR2 SQIVND (reference sequence). Unmatched junction bases numbered 7, after V lost 6 bases and J lost 6 bases. The CDR3 consists of 14 residues.

This chain uses TRBV2 with TRBJ2-4; D not certain. Trimming removed 8 bases at V and 3 bases at J, with 14 bases between. The length of the CDR3 is 14 residues. Germline assignment: CDR1 SNHLY and CDR2 FYNNEI. Here the CDR3 reads CASLSSSHKNIQYF. The CDR3 DNA reads as TGTGCCAGCTTGTCGAGCTCCCACAAAAACATTCAGTACTTC.

This clone was counted a few times. The chain is built from TRBV4-3 and TRBJ1-1, with 7 bases that match TRBD1. The CDR3 runs to 15 residues. Germline CDR1 reads LGHNA; CDR2 reads YSLEER. J gave up 6 bases and V 1 base, and 8 bases lay outside the gene matches. The CDR3 here is CASSQGAGGSPEAFF. In nucleotides, the CDR3 is TGCGCCAGCAGCCAAGGGGCAGGGGGGTCCCCTGAAGCTTTCTTT.

The chain combines TRBV14 with TRBJ2-7; D perhaps matches TRBD1 (6 bases). V was cut by 2 bases and J by 4 bases, with 15 bases left in between. The germline gives CDR1 SGHDN, CDR2 FVKESK. CDR3 size: 15 residues. Written as DNA, the CDR3 is TGTGCCAGCAGCCAATTTCAGGGGACCGGGTACGAGCAGTACTTC. Protein sequence: CASSQFQGTGYEQYF.

V gene TRBV5-1 combines with J gene TRBJ1-1; TRBD1 matches at 9 bases. V was clipped by 4 bases and J by 4 bases; unmatched bases: 5. This CDR3 spans 14 amino acids. CDR1 and CDR2 from the germline V gene are SGHRS and YFSETQ. As DNA, the CDR3 is TGCGCCAGCAGCGGGGACAGGGTGAGCACTGAAGCTTTCTTT. This sequence encodes CASSGDRVSTEAFF.

In the case of this clone: With a much larger clone just one base away, this may be a read error. The genes are TRBV13 and TRBJ2-7; possibly TRBD2 for D (6 bases). In germline, CDR1 is PRHDT, CDR2 FYEKMQ (reference sequence). Trimming cost V 4 bases and J 0 bases, with 10 bases left between them. The CDR3 length is 14 residues. CDR3 DNA: TGTGCCAGCAGCTCGGGACTCGACTCCTACGAGCAGTACTTC. It is translated as CASSSGLDSYEQYF.

This clone was picked up one time. This chain joins TRBV7-9 and TRBJ2-3; 13 nucleotides match TRBD2. The CDR3 spans 18 residues. V was clipped by 5 bases and J by 4 bases; unmatched bases: 12. Germline CDR1 is SEHNR and CDR2 is FQNEAQ (reference sequence). The CDR3 DNA follows: TGTGCCAGCAGCCCCCCTCGGACTAGCGGGAGCTTGGCAGATACGCAGTATTTT. Translated: CASSPPRTSGSLADTQYF. The whole variable domain, filled in from reference TRBV7-9 and TRBJ2-3, reads DTGVSQNPRHKITKRGQNVTFRCDPISEHNRLYWYRQTLGQGPEFLTYFQNEAQLEKSRLLSDRFSAERPKGSFSTLEIQRTEQGDSAMYLCASSPPRTSGSLADTQYFGPGTRLTVL.

The chain employs TRBV27 and TRBJ1-1; perhaps TRBD1 as D (5 bases). Germline lookup yields CDR1 MNHEY and CDR2 SMNVEV (reference sequence). This CDR3 is 16 amino acids long. V lost 2 bases to trimming and J lost 2 bases, with 15 bases between them. DNA of the CDR3: TGTGCCAGCAGTTTAAGAGTTGCCGACAGAAACACTGAAGCTTTCTTT. As protein: CASSLRVADRNTEAFF.

The chain is built from TRBV18 and TRBJ1-6; D ambiguous. This CDR3 spans 15 amino acids. The germline V and J ends were trimmed by 3 bases and 5 bases, with 11 bases remaining between them. Per germline, CDR1 KGHSH and CDR2 LQKENI. The CDR3, as DNA: TGTGCCAGCTCACCCTCCGGCGGAGATAATTCACCCCTCCACTTT. Amino acid sequence: CASSPSGGDNSPLHF.

The rearrangement uses TRBV5-1 and TRBJ2-3; D unclear. The CDR3 contains 15 residues. Germline CDR1 SGHRS, CDR2 YFSETQ. V lost 2 bases and J lost 1, with 11 bases in between. The CDR3 DNA follows: TGCGCCAGCAGCTTTCAGGATTCACGCACAGATACGCAGTATTTT. Translation gives CASSFQDSRTDTQYF.

The rearrangement uses TRBV2 and TRBJ1-1, with D tentatively TRBD1 (5 bases). Germline V gives CDR1 SNHLY, CDR2 FYNNEI. With 6 bases removed from V and 5 bases from J, the gap between germline ends came to 19 bases. The CDR3 contains 15 residues. DNA of the CDR3: TGTGCCAGCAGGGGGCGGACCGATCGAAGGACTGAAGCTTTCTTT. Its protein product is CASRGRTDRRTEAFF.

V is TRBV9 and J is TRBJ2-3; weak D call: TRBD2 (5 bases). CDR1 and CDR2 from the germline V gene are SGDLS and YYNGEE. V shed 0 bases and J shed 4 bases, with 15 bases lying between them. The CDR3 totals 16 residues. The DNA of the CDR3 is TGTGCCAGCAGCGTAGACAGCGGAGCGCTATCAGATACGCAGTATTTT. Residues: CASSVDSGALSDTQYF.

This rearrangement joins TRBV2 to TRBJ1-3; D gene unclear. The CDR3 has 15 residues. Looked up from germline, CDR1 is SNHLY and CDR2 is FYNNEI. V lost 6 bases, J lost 7 bases, and 19 bases lay in between. The CDR3 spells CASRVQVSGWNTIYF. For the CDR3, the DNA is TGTGCCAGCAGAGTCCAGGTATCTGGATGGAACACCATATATTTT.